These 22 T cell receptor beta chains originate from one sample sequenced in a study of response to subunit inactivated influenza vaccine. TCRdb processed the RT-PCR reads anew with MiXCR; each CDR3 protein has one entry. Of 290,000 or so distinct CDR3 sequences in the sample, approximately 23% were seen once. Sequencing used PBMCs from blood, obtained less than 22 months after vaccination. These TCRs come from a man aged 45 to 70 who received an inactivated influenza vaccine.

This clonotype was recorded a few times. The chain couples TRBV28 to TRBJ2-2, with 7 bases that match TRBD1. V gave up 6 bases and J gave up 3 bases; unmatched junction bases: 10. The germline CDR1 and CDR2 sequences are MDHEN and SYDVKM. The CDR3 runs 16 residues. CDR3: CASSQGQREDTGELFF. In nucleotides, the CDR3 is TGTGCCAGCAGCCAGGGACAGCGAGAGGACACCGGGGAGCTGTTTTTT.

This clonotype showed up many times. V usage is TRBV12-3 or TRBV12-4 and J usage is TRBJ1-2; 10 bases map to TRBD1. V trimming: 7 bases; J trimming: 4 bases; junction bases outside the gene matches: 6. The CDR3 sequence is 14 residues long. Written as DNA, the CDR3 is TGTGCCAGCACCCTGACAGGGGGCGTCTATGGCTACACCTTC. Translation gives CASTLTGGVYGYTF.

The V call is TRBV4-3, the J call TRBJ1-6, with D unclear. V lost 0 bases and J 9 bases, leaving 12 bases between the germline ends. The CDR3 runs 15 residues. Per the germline V gene, CDR1 is LGHNA and CDR2 is YSLEER. This CDR3 is CASSQDFTIGSPLHF. In DNA, the CDR3 is TGCGCCAGCAGCCAAGACTTCACAATCGGTTCACCCCTCCACTTT.

This sequence joins TRBV12-3 or TRBV12-4 and TRBJ1-2; tentative D call: TRBD1 (5 bases). CDR3 size: 15 residues. V was pared by 3 bases and J by 2 bases, with 13 bases between. The CDR3 DNA reads as TGTGCCAGCAGTTTGGTCGGACAAACCAACTATGGCTACACCTTC. Its translation: CASSLVGQTNYGYTF.

The table lists this clonotype with a few counts. V gene TRBV5-1 combines with J gene TRBJ1-2, with 7 positions matching TRBD1. Unmatched junction bases numbered 6, after V lost 4 bases and J lost 0 bases. Germline CDR1 SGHRS, CDR2 YFSETQ. The CDR3 extends over 15 amino acids. CDR3: CASSRGQAANYGYTF. The CDR3 DNA reads TGCGCCAGCAGCCGCGGACAGGCGGCTAACTATGGCTACACCTTC.

The chain's CDR3 is CASKGSLSYEQYF. In DNA, the CDR3 is TGTGCCAGCAAGGGCTCCTTATCCTACGAGCAGTACTTC. The chain combines TRBV6-2 or TRBV6-3 with TRBJ2-7; D not certain. This CDR3 contains 13 residues. CDR1 is MNHEY and CDR2 is SVGEGT in the germline V gene. Trimming left V 7 bases short and J 1 base short, with 11 bases between.

In the case of this clonotype: A read error is possible here, since a much larger clone lies one base away. The CDR3 protein is CASSLKKGRLGNEAFF. CDR3 nucleotides: TGCGCCAGCAGCTTGAAAAAGGGCAGATTGGGGAATGAAGCTTTCTTT. The chain couples TRBV5-1 to TRBJ1-1; D is unresolved. V dropped 1 base and J dropped 7 bases, with 20 bases sitting between them. The length of the CDR3 is 16 residues. CDR1 and CDR2 from the germline V gene are SGHRS and YFSETQ. Combining the CDR3 with reference TRBV5-1 and TRBJ1-1 gives the whole variable domain KAGVTQTPRYLIKTRGQQVTLSCSPISGHRSVSWYQQTPGQGLQFLFEYFSETQRNKGNFPGRFSGRQFSNSRSEMNVSTLELGDSALYLCASSLKKGRLGNEAFFGQGTRLTVV.

This clonotype was seen more than once but under ten times. The rearrangement links TRBV19 to TRBJ1-2; D not certain. Germline CDR1 is LNHDA and CDR2 is SQIVND (reference sequence). The CDR3 runs to 15 residues. The V gene lost 5 bases and the J gene lost 2 bases, with 15 bases spanning the gap. The CDR3 reads CASSSVSAANYGYTF. The CDR3 nucleotides are TGTGCCAGTAGTTCTGTGTCCGCCGCCAACTATGGCTACACCTTC.

In its sample, this clonotype was seen a few times. The rearrangement links TRBV11-2 to TRBJ1-3; D not resolved. Germline loops: CDR1 SGHAT, CDR2 FQNNGV. CDR3 length: 15 residues. V lost 5 bases to trimming and J lost 2 bases, with 13 bases between them. The chain's CDR3 is CASSHTITPGNTIYF. CDR3 DNA sequence: TGTGCCAGCAGCCATACTATCACCCCTGGAAACACCATATATTTT.

This clonotype has just a few counts. This chain joins TRBV7-2 and TRBJ2-3, with 8 bases matching TRBD2. This CDR3 is 13 amino acids long. With V trimmed by 7 bases and J by 1 base, 1 base remained unmatched. Germline CDR1 reads SGHTA; CDR2 reads FQGNSA. The CDR3 DNA follows: TGTGCCAGCAACGGGGGGGGCACAGATACGCAGTATTTT. Protein: CASNGGGTDTQYF.

There are a few counts of this clonotype. The chain uses TRBV6-1 and TRBJ2-7; TRBD2 matches 13 bases. The CDR3 covers 15 residues. After removal of 9 bases from V and 3 bases from J, the junction contained 8 bases not matched to a gene. Germline V gene lookup returns CDR1 MNHNS and CDR2 SASEGT. The CDR3 region is CASGRTSGSIYEQYF. The CDR3 DNA sequence: TGTGCCAGTGGGAGGACTAGCGGGAGTATCTACGAGCAGTACTTC.

This clonotype was observed a handful of times. The chain employs TRBV3-1 and TRBJ1-1; D is uncertain. The ends were cut back, 4 bases at V and 2 bases at J, with 17 bases in the middle. From germline, CDR1 is LGHDT and CDR2 YNNKEL (reference sequence). This CDR3 spans 16 amino acids. The CDR3 protein is CASSPKRKVRNTEAFF. CDR3 nucleotides: TGTGCCAGCAGCCCAAAAAGGAAGGTGCGAAACACTGAAGCTTTCTTT. The full variable domain, rest sourced from reference TRBV3-1 and TRBJ1-1, is DTAVSQTPKYLVTQMGNDKSIKCEQNLGHDTMYWYKQDSKKFLKIMFSYNNKELIINETVPNRFSPKSPDKAHLNLHINSLELGDSAVYFCASSPKRKVRNTEAFFGQGTRLTVV.

As regards this clonotype: One junction end disagrees with the germline gene, perhaps due to a read error. The rearrangement joins TRBV3-1 to TRBJ1-6; tentative D call: TRBD1 (5 bases). The CDR3 has 15 residues. The germline V gene has CDR1 LGHDT and CDR2 YNNKEL (reference sequence). The CDR3 nucleotides read TGTGCCAGCAGCCAGACCGGGACCGCTAATTCAGCCCTCCACTTT. Protein sequence: CASSQTGTANSALHF.

The chain has TRBV9 and TRBJ2-2; D remains ambiguous. This CDR3 is built from 14 residues. Germline V CDR1 and CDR2: SGDLS, YYNGEE. The ends were cut back, 1 base at V and 1 base at J, with 5 bases in the middle. This chain's CDR3 is CASSVWGNTGELFF. The CDR3, as DNA: TGTGCCAGCAGCGTATGGGGGAACACCGGGGAGCTGTTTTTT. Variable domain in full (rest from reference TRBV9 and TRBJ2-2): DSGVTQTPKHLITATGQRVTLRCSPRSGDLSVYWYQQSLDQGLQFLIQYYNGEERAKGNILERFSAQQFPDLHSELNLSSLELGDSALYFCASSVWGNTGELFFGEGSRLTVL.

This clonotype was detected a few times. The V call is TRBV12-3 or TRBV12-4, the J call TRBJ2-1; D might be TRBD2 (6 bases). Trimming left V 3 bases short and J 13 bases short, with 22 bases between. The CDR3 is 15 residues long. The CDR3 DNA is TGTGCCAGCAGTTTCGTGGGACTGGGCAGCGGCGTTCAGTTCTTC. Residues: CASSFVGLGSGVQFF.

The chain carries TRBV6-1 and TRBJ1-4, with a tentative D call TRBD1 (5 bases). The V gene lost 7 bases and the J gene lost 3 bases, with 15 bases spanning the gap. This CDR3 has 15 amino acids. CDR1 and CDR2 (germline): MNHNS, SASEGT. CDR3 DNA sequence: TGTGCCAGCACCGACGGGGGGACCCCTAATGAAAAACTGTTTTTT. Translated, it gives CASTDGGTPNEKLFF.

The rearrangement uses TRBV29-1 and TRBJ1-2, with 7 bases lining up with TRBD1. From germline, CDR1 is SQVTM and CDR2 ANQGSEA. V was clipped by 1 base and J by 2 bases; unmatched bases: 7. This CDR3 region has 15 residues. The CDR3 DNA reads as TGCAGCGTTGAAGTGTTCAGGGGGTCCAACTATGGCTACACCTTC. Amino acids: CSVEVFRGSNYGYTF.

This clonotype was detected ten times or more. The gene calls are TRBV3-1 and TRBJ1-2; TRBD1 is a possible D gene (5 bases). V lost 5 bases and J lost 8, with 21 bases in between. Germline CDR1 LGHDT, CDR2 YNNKEL (reference sequence). The CDR3 is 15 amino acids. The CDR3 reads CASSDSGIGLKGYTF. The CDR3 DNA sequence: TGTGCCAGCAGCGACTCAGGGATTGGACTTAAAGGCTACACCTTC. Full variable domain (rest looked up from reference TRBV3-1 and TRBJ1-2): DTAVSQTPKYLVTQMGNDKSIKCEQNLGHDTMYWYKQDSKKFLKIMFSYNNKELIINETVPNRFSPKSPDKAHLNLHINSLELGDSAVYFCASSDSGIGLKGYTFGSGTRLTVV.

The chain couples TRBV4-3 to TRBJ2-1, with D maybe TRBD2 (5 bases). The germline V and J ends were trimmed by 4 bases and 3 bases, with 13 bases remaining between them. The CDR3 loop spans 15 amino acids. CDR1 LGHNA and CDR2 YSLEER come from the germline V gene. The CDR3, as DNA: TGCGCCAGCAGCCTTTTACTAGAAGTCTACAATGAGCAGTTCTTC. This sequence encodes CASSLLLEVYNEQFF.

The genes are TRBV3-1 and TRBJ1-2; 9 bases fit TRBD1. Germline CDR1 reads LGHDT; CDR2 reads YNNKEL (reference sequence). The CDR3 sequence is 15 residues long. Trimming took 2 bases from V and 7 from J; bases not matched to a gene: 8. The chain's CDR3 is CASSQPTGGLGGYTF. CDR3 coding DNA: TGTGCCAGCAGCCAACCCACAGGGGGCCTCGGTGGCTACACCTTC.

There are a few counts of this clonotype. The V call is TRBV4-2, the J call TRBJ1-3; no clear D. CDR3 length: 16 amino acids. Trimming removed 4 bases at V and 0 bases at J, with 13 bases between. Looked up from germline, CDR1 is LGHNA and CDR2 is YNFKEQ. CDR3 amino acids: CASSPEIGSSGNTIYF. In DNA form, the CDR3 reads TGTGCCAGCAGCCCCGAGATCGGGAGCTCTGGAAACACCATATATTTT.

This sequence joins TRBV4-2 and TRBJ1-2, with a tentative D call TRBD1 (5 bases). CDR1 and CDR2 (germline): LGHNA, YNFKEQ. The germline V and J ends were trimmed by 4 bases and 6 bases, with 21 bases remaining between them. The CDR3 totals 16 residues. The CDR3 region is CASSPFGGDYLNGYTF. The DNA for the CDR3 is TGTGCCAGCAGCCCCTTCGGAGGGGATTATCTCAATGGCTACACCTTC.